This T cell receptor (beta chain) was identified in a study of radiotherapy plus CTLA-4 blockade in lung cancer. Overall study context: In under 20% of patients, objective responses were seen; 25% to 40% had disease control.

Here immunoSEQ multiplex PCR was the method, and the copy in TCRdb shows in-frame clones only, minus some. The sample lists about 97,000 clones; roughly 74% were seen once. Participants had chemo-refractory metastatic non-small-cell lung cancer and were treated with focal radiation plus ipilimumab CTLA-4 blockade. Per germline, CDR1 KGHSH and CDR2 LQKENI. After removal of 4 bases from V and 7 bases from J, the junction contained 4 bases not matched to a gene. The CDR3 is 14 residues long. To note about this clone: Antigen unknown.

General study results and limits: Early clonal dynamics of blood T cells, together with interferon-beta, were reported as the best response predictor.

Sequenced here: peripheral blood, sampled from a patient treated with radiotherapy plus ipilimumab. The chain employs TRBV18 and TRBJ1-6; 7 nucleotides line up with TRBD1. The clonotype comes from a human donor with non-small cell lung cancer who had a partial response to radiotherapy plus ipilimumab. Some clones in this sample may be carry-over from other donors' samples. The CDR3, as DNA: TGTGCCAGCTCACTGGGGACAGCGAATTCACCCCTCCACTTT. It yields the protein CASSLGTANSPLHF.